Below are 5 T cell receptor beta chains sequenced from a single sample in a study of T cells in Graves' hyperthyroidism and ophthalmopathy. Amplification targeted TCR beta CDR3 regions from RNA transcripts. The HTBI primer set served for first-round RT-PCR of the TCR CDR3. TCRdb re-called the multiplex PCR reads with MiXCR, one entry per CDR3 protein. The sample contains 300,000 or so distinct CDR3 sequences, about 21% of which appear only once. The specimen was blood. Receptors were obtained from a woman between 45 and 60 years old with Graves' hyperthyroidism.

The J gene is TRBJ2-7, the V gene TRBV7-9, with a possible D match to TRBD2 (5 bases). V was clipped by 3 bases and J by 5 bases, with 14 bases between them. Per germline, CDR1 SEHNR and CDR2 FQNEAQ (reference sequence). This CDR3 has 14 amino acids. This chain's CDR3 is CASSLSDAGNEQYF. In DNA form, the CDR3 reads TGTGCCAGCAGCTTGTCGGACGCCGGGAACGAGCAGTACTTC. Variable domain in full (rest from reference TRBV7-9 and TRBJ2-7): DTGVSQNPRHKITKRGQNVTFRCDPISEHNRLYWYRQTLGQGPEFLTYFQNEAQLEKSRLLSDRFSAERPKGSFSTLEIQRTEQGDSAMYLCASSLSDAGNEQYFGPGTRLTVT.

The chain joins TRBV6-1 to TRBJ1-5; a possible D gene is TRBD1 (6 bases). V lost 6 bases and J 1 base, leaving 13 bases between the germline ends. CDR3 size: 15 residues. CDR1 MNHNS and CDR2 SASEGT come from the germline V gene. CDR3 sequence: CASSTRTASNQPQHF. In DNA, the CDR3 is TGTGCCAGCAGCACCCGGACAGCCAGCAATCAGCCCCAGCATTTT.

This clonotype was seen a few times. V and J are TRBV12-3 or TRBV12-4 and TRBJ1-2; D is undetermined. The V end was cut by 3 bases, the J end by 8 bases, with 16 bases between. The CDR3 is 14 residues long. This CDR3 reads CASSLKAGHGGYTF. The CDR3 nucleotides read TGTGCCAGCAGTTTGAAAGCGGGCCATGGCGGCTACACCTTC.

The chain combines TRBV6-1 with TRBJ2-1, with D possibly TRBD1 on 5 matching bases. V lost 6 bases to trimming and J lost 5 bases, with 17 bases between them. The CDR3 contains 15 residues. Per germline, CDR1 MNHNS and CDR2 SASEGT. CDR3 in DNA: TGTGCCAGCAGACAGGACCGTCTGCTCCACAATGAGCAGTTCTTC. This encodes CASRQDRLLHNEQFF.

This clonotype was observed a handful of times. The gene calls are TRBV2 and TRBJ1-2, with D hard to call. Germline lookup yields CDR1 SNHLY and CDR2 FYNNEI. The CDR3 spans 11 residues. V shed 4 bases and J shed 7 bases, with 7 bases lying between them. The DNA for the CDR3 is TGTGCCAGCAGTGTTGTGGTTGGCTACACCTTC. Its translation is CASSVVVGYTF.